One sample yielded the 6 T cell receptor beta chains listed below, sequenced in a study of T cell responses to AZD1222 COVID-19 vaccine. Assay used: immunoSEQ multiplex PCR; TCRdb lists only in-frame clones, some missing. The table records roughly 78,000 clones, around four fifths of them present only once. Sequences were derived from peripheral blood, sampled on day 0 of AZD1222 vaccination. Every receptor here comes from an adult in good health.

The J gene is TRBJ2-3, the V gene TRBV5-6; maybe TRBD2 (5 bases). V gave up 4 bases and J gave up 5 bases, with 20 bases separating them. Germline lookup yields CDR1 SGHDT and CDR2 YYEEEE. This CDR3 region has 16 residues. CDR3: CASSPGKFHSVDTQYF. The CDR3 nucleotides read TGTGCCAGCAGCCCGGGAAAGTTCCATTCGGTAGATACGCAGTATTTT.

This clone was seen repeatedly, ten times or more. This rearrangement joins TRBV9 to TRBJ1-6; D is unresolved. With 4 bases removed from V and 6 bases from J, the gap between germline ends came to 26 bases. Germline loops: CDR1 SGDLS, CDR2 YYNGEE. The CDR3 loop spans 19 amino acids. The CDR3 protein is CASSPKPAVVDNANSPLHF. The CDR3 DNA reads TGTGCCAGCAGCCCTAAGCCCGCTGTGGTAGACAATGCTAATTCACCCCTCCACTTT.

CDR3 sequence: CASSIGDLGPVGYTF. Here the CDR3 DNA reads TGTGCCAGTAGTATAGGGGATTTGGGTCCTGTCGGCTACACCTTC. The chain joins TRBV19 to TRBJ1-2, with no clear D. The ends were cut back, 1 base at V and 8 bases at J, with 17 bases in the middle. The germline V gene has CDR1 LNHDA and CDR2 SQIVND (reference sequence). CDR3 length equals 15 residues.

Only one count was recorded for this clone. The V gene is TRBV29-1, the J gene TRBJ2-1; unclear D gene. Per the germline V gene, CDR1 is SQVTM and CDR2 is ANQGSEA. The length of the CDR3 is 11 residues. Trimming left V 3 bases short and J 5 bases short, with 5 bases between. CDR3 sequence: CSVEPHNEQFF. The CDR3 DNA is TGCAGCGTTGAGCCCCACAATGAGCAGTTCTTC.

The chain has TRBV30 and TRBJ1-4; D may be TRBD1 (5 bases). The CDR3 has 17 residues. Germline V gives CDR1 GTSNPN, CDR2 SVGIG (reference sequence). The V and J ends lost 2 bases and 4 bases respectively, with 20 bases between them. CDR3 DNA sequence: TGTGCCTGGAGTCGACCTAGGGACGGTCTTCTTAATGAAAAACTGTTTTTT. Protein sequence: CAWSRPRDGLLNEKLFF.

The chain is built from TRBV9 and TRBJ2-1; D perhaps matches TRBD2 (6 bases). Germline V lookup: CDR1 SGDLS, CDR2 YYNGEE. The CDR3 covers 16 residues. Trimming pared 4 bases from V and 0 bases from J, leaving 14 bases between. The CDR3 nucleotides read TGTGCCAGCAGCTCGCGGGGCGGGTCCTCCTACAATGAGCAGTTCTTC. Protein sequence: CASSSRGGSSYNEQFF.